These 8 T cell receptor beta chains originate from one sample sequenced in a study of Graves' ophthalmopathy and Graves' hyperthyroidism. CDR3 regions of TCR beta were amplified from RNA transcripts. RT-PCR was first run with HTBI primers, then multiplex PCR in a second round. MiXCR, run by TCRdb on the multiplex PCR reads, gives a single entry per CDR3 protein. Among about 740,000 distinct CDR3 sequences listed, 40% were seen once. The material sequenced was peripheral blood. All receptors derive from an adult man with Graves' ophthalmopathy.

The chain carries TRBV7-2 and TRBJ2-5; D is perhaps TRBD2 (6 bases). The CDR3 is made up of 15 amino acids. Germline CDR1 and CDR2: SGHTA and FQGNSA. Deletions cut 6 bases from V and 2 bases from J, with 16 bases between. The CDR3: CASRRLERRQETQYF. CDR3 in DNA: TGTGCCAGCAGACGACTAGAAAGGAGGCAAGAGACCCAGTACTTC.

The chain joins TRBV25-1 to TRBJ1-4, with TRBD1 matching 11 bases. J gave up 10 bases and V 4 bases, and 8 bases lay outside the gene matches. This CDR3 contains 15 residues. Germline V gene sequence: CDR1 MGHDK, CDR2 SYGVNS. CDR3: CASSALGQGGGKLFF. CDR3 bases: TGTGCCAGCAGTGCCCTGGGACAGGGGGGAGGAAAACTGTTTTTT.

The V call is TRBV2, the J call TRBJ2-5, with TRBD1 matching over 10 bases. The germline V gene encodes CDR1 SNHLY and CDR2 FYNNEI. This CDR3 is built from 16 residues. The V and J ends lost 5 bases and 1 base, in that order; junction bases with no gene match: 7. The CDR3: CASSHTDRGTQETQYF. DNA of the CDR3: TGTGCCAGCAGTCATACGGACAGGGGGACCCAAGAGACCCAGTACTTC.

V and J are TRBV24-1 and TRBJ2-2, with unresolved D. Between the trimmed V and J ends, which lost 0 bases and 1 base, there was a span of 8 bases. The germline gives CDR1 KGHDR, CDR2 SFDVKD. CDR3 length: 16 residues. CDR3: CATSDLVPENTGELFF. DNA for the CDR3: TGTGCCACCAGTGATTTGGTCCCAGAGAACACCGGGGAGCTGTTTTTT.

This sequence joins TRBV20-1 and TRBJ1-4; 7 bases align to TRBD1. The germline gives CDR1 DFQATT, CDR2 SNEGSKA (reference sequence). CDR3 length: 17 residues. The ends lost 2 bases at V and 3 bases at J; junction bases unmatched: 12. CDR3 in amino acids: CSARPQKTGLANEKLFF. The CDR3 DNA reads TGCAGTGCTAGACCTCAGAAGACAGGGCTTGCTAATGAAAAACTGTTTTTT.

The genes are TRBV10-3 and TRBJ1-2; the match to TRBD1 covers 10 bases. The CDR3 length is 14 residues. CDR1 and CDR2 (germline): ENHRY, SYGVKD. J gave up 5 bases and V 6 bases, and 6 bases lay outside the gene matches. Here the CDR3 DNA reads TGTGCCATCAGCGAACGGACAGGGGGTTATGGCTACACCTTC. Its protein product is CAISERTGGYGYTF.

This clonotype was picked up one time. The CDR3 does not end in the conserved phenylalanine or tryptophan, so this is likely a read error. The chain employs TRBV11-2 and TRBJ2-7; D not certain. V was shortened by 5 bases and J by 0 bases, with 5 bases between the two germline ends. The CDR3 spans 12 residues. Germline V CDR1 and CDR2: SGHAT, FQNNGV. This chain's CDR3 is CASSRISYEQYL. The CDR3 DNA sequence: TGTGCCAGCAGCCGGATCTCCTACGAGCAGTACCTC.

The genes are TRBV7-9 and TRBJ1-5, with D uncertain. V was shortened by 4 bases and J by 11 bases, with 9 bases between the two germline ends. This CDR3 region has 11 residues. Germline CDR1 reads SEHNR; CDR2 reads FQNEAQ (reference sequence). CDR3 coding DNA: TGTGCCAGCAGCTCTCGGGAGACCCAGCATTTT. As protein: CASSSRETQHF.